These T cell receptor beta chains were read from a single sample in a study of blood T cell repertoires in COVID-19. Profiled with immunoSEQ multiplex PCR; TCRdb holds only in-frame clones, not every one. The sample has around 280,000 clones; over 80% are singletons. Sequencing was carried out using peripheral blood. The receptors were sampled from a woman between 45 and 65 years old with active or convalescent COVID-19. Both conserved end residues are part of each CDR3. Fields, in order: CDR3 length, V gene, J gene, clone size, D gene, CDR3 DNA, CDR3 protein. A D gene is named only where the DNA matches it firmly. The size field is filled for only some rows; it gives once, few, many or a size class.

CDR3 length: 16
V gene: TRBV7-6
J gene: TRBJ1-3
clone size: NA
D gene: NA
CDR3 DNA: TGTGCCAGCAGCCTGATAGCGGGGGGTTACGGAAACACCATATATTTT
CDR3 protein: CASSLIAGGYGNTIYF

CDR3 length: 13
V gene: TRBV3-1/TRBV3-2
J gene: TRBJ1-2
clone size: NA
D gene: NA
CDR3 DNA: TGTGCCAGCAGCCAGGGTACGGAGACCTCCATCACCTTC
CDR3 protein: CASSQGTETSITF

CDR3 length: 13
V gene: TRBV27
J gene: TRBJ1-5
clone size: NA
D gene: NA
CDR3 DNA: TGTGCCAGCAGTTTAGTCCCAGGGCTGCCCCAGCATTTT
CDR3 protein: CASSLVPGLPQHF

CDR3 length: 13
V gene: TRBV19
J gene: TRBJ1-3
clone size: NA
D gene: NA
CDR3 DNA: TGTGCCACCAGACAGGCTCCCGGAAACACCATATATTTT
CDR3 protein: CATRQAPGNTIYF

CDR3 length: 15
V gene: TRBV10-2
J gene: TRBJ1-1
clone size: NA
D gene: TRBD1
CDR3 DNA: TGCGCCAGCAGGTGGAGGACAGGGGCTCGTACTGAAGCTTTCTTT
CDR3 protein: CASRWRTGARTEAFF

CDR3 length: 15
V gene: TRBV10-3
J gene: TRBJ2-3
clone size: NA
D gene: TRBD1
CDR3 DNA: TGTGCCACCAAATTGGACAGGGGTAGAACAGATACGCAGTATTTT
CDR3 protein: CATKLDRGRTDTQYF

CDR3 length: 14
V gene: TRBV11-2
J gene: TRBJ2-5
clone size: NA
D gene: NA
CDR3 DNA: TGTGCCAGCAGCCCCTTCCGGCGGAAAGAGACCCAGTACTTC
CDR3 protein: CASSPFRRKETQYF

CDR3 length: 15
V gene: TRBV7-2
J gene: TRBJ2-5
clone size: few
D gene: TRBD2
CDR3 DNA: TGTGCCAGCAGCCGTAATAGCGGGAGGGAAGAGACCCAGTACTTC
CDR3 protein: CASSRNSGREETQYF

CDR3 length: 11
V gene: TRBV27
J gene: TRBJ1-6
clone size: NA
D gene: NA
CDR3 DNA: TGTGCCAGCAGTTTAAGGGGGCCCCTCCACTTT
CDR3 protein: CASSLRGPLHF

CDR3 length: 14
V gene: TRBV12-5
J gene: TRBJ2-1
clone size: NA
D gene: NA
CDR3 DNA: TGTGCTAGTGGCCCGCAGGGTTATGGCAATGAGCAGTTCTTC
CDR3 protein: CASGPQGYGNEQFF

CDR3 length: 16
V gene: TRBV5-1
J gene: TRBJ2-7
clone size: NA
D gene: TRBD2
CDR3 DNA: TGCGCCAGCAGTCCCCTTATGGCGGGAGTCGCCTACGAGCAGTACTTC
CDR3 protein: CASSPLMAGVAYEQYF

CDR3 length: 12
V gene: TRBV12-3/TRBV12-4
J gene: TRBJ2-1
clone size: NA
D gene: NA
CDR3 DNA: TGTGCCAGCAGTCCGAGCCACAATGAGCAGTTCTTC
CDR3 protein: CASSPSHNEQFF

CDR3 length: 10
V gene: TRBV6-5
J gene: TRBJ2-1
clone size: NA
D gene: NA
CDR3 DNA: TGTGCCAGCAACAGCAATGAGCAGTTCTTC
CDR3 protein: CASNSNEQFF

CDR3 length: 17
V gene: TRBV19
J gene: TRBJ1-5
clone size: few
D gene: NA
CDR3 DNA: TGTGCCAGTAGTTCGGTAGTCATAGGGGTTCATGTTCAGCCCCAGCATTTT
CDR3 protein: CASSSVVIGVHVQPQHF

CDR3 length: 14
V gene: TRBV6-5
J gene: TRBJ2-1
clone size: NA
D gene: NA
CDR3 DNA: TGTGCCAGCAGGCTAGAACTACCCCACAATGAGCAGTTCTTC
CDR3 protein: CASRLELPHNEQFF

CDR3 length: 14
V gene: TRBV19
J gene: TRBJ2-1
clone size: NA
D gene: NA
CDR3 DNA: TGTGCCAGCACCACAGCGGCCTCCTACAATGAGCAGTTCTTC
CDR3 protein: CASTTAASYNEQFF

CDR3 length: 17
V gene: TRBV14
J gene: TRBJ2-7
clone size: NA
D gene: TRBD2
CDR3 DNA: TGTGCCAGCAGCCAGCGGCCGGGACTAGCGCGTTCCTACGAGCAGTACTTC
CDR3 protein: CASSQRPGLARSYEQYF

CDR3 length: 13
V gene: TRBV9
J gene: TRBJ1-2
clone size: NA
D gene: NA
CDR3 DNA: TGTGCCAGCAGCGCCAGGGTTACTACTGGCTACACCTTC
CDR3 protein: CASSARVTTGYTF

CDR3 length: 16
V gene: TRBV3-1/TRBV3-2
J gene: TRBJ2-7
clone size: NA
D gene: TRBD2
CDR3 DNA: TGTGCCAGCAGCCAATTGCAGGCGGGAGGCCCATACGAGCAGTACTTC
CDR3 protein: CASSQLQAGGPYEQYF

CDR3 length: 15
V gene: TRBV19
J gene: TRBJ1-4
clone size: NA
D gene: TRBD1
CDR3 DNA: TGTGCCGCCTCAGGGGGATCCGAAACTAATGAAAAACTGTTTTTT
CDR3 protein: CAASGGSETNEKLFF

CDR3 length: 14
V gene: TRBV20-1
J gene: TRBJ2-3
clone size: NA
D gene: NA
CDR3 DNA: TGCAGTGCTAGTCCCGGGACTGGGCCCCATACGCAGTATTTT
CDR3 protein: CSASPGTGPHTQYF

CDR3 length: 13
V gene: TRBV7-7
J gene: TRBJ2-5
clone size: NA
D gene: NA
CDR3 DNA: TGTGCTAGCAGCTTAGGACCCGGGGAGACCCAGTACTTC
CDR3 protein: CASSLGPGETQYF

CDR3 length: 15
V gene: TRBV7-2
J gene: TRBJ1-4
clone size: once
D gene: NA
CDR3 DNA: TGTGCCAGCAGCTTAAGAGGGACAAGTTATGAAAAACTGTTTTTT
CDR3 protein: CASSLRGTSYEKLFF

CDR3 length: 17
V gene: TRBV6-4
J gene: TRBJ2-1
clone size: NA
D gene: TRBD1
CDR3 DNA: TGTGCCAGCAGTGTAGACGACCACAGGGGATCATACAATGAGCAGTTCTTC
CDR3 protein: CASSVDDHRGSYNEQFF

CDR3 length: 14
V gene: TRBV19
J gene: TRBJ1-1
clone size: NA
D gene: NA
CDR3 DNA: TGTGCCAGTAGTATAGATACAGTGAACACTGAAGCTTTCTTT
CDR3 protein: CASSIDTVNTEAFF

CDR3 length: 15
V gene: TRBV27
J gene: TRBJ1-1
clone size: once
D gene: TRBD1
CDR3 DNA: TGTGCCAGCAGAATATACGACAGGGGAGGCACTGAAGCTTTCTTT
CDR3 protein: CASRIYDRGGTEAFF

CDR3 length: 16
V gene: TRBV15
J gene: TRBJ2-5
clone size: few
D gene: NA
CDR3 DNA: TGTGCCACCAGCAGAGACGTCAGATCGTACCAAGAGACCCAGTACTTC
CDR3 protein: CATSRDVRSYQETQYF

CDR3 length: 17
V gene: TRBV10-3
J gene: TRBJ2-1
clone size: NA
D gene: TRBD2
CDR3 DNA: TGTGCCATCAGTGAGGGTCTAGCGGGAGGTCGCTTGGATGAGCAGTTCTTC
CDR3 protein: CAISEGLAGGRLDEQFF

CDR3 length: 16
V gene: TRBV5-6
J gene: TRBJ1-2
clone size: NA
D gene: TRBD1
CDR3 DNA: TGTGCCAGCAGCCAGGGAACAGGGGAATGGAACTATGGCTACACCTTC
CDR3 protein: CASSQGTGEWNYGYTF

CDR3 length: 13
V gene: TRBV15
J gene: TRBJ1-2
clone size: NA
D gene: NA
CDR3 DNA: TGTGCCACCAGCAGAGATCGGGGGGGTGGCTACACCTTC
CDR3 protein: CATSRDRGGGYTF

CDR3 length: 14
V gene: TRBV10-3
J gene: TRBJ2-5
clone size: once
D gene: NA
CDR3 DNA: TGTGCCATCAGCCAACTAGTTGGGCAAGAGACCCAGTACTTC
CDR3 protein: CAISQLVGQETQYF

CDR3 length: 12
V gene: TRBV5-6
J gene: TRBJ2-7
clone size: few
D gene: NA
CDR3 DNA: TGTGCCAGCAGCTTGAACAGCTACGAGCAGTACTTC
CDR3 protein: CASSLNSYEQYF

CDR3 length: 15
V gene: TRBV6-5
J gene: TRBJ1-5
clone size: NA
D gene: TRBD1
CDR3 DNA: TGTGCCAGCCATCCGACAGGGTTAGGCAATCAGCCCCAGCATTTT
CDR3 protein: CASHPTGLGNQPQHF

CDR3 length: 14
V gene: TRBV28
J gene: TRBJ1-2
clone size: NA
D gene: TRBD1
CDR3 DNA: TGTGCCAGCAGTCTCTCGGGACAGCTCTATGGCTACACCTTC
CDR3 protein: CASSLSGQLYGYTF

CDR3 length: 14
V gene: TRBV11-3
J gene: TRBJ2-7
clone size: once
D gene: TRBD2
CDR3 DNA: TGTGCCAGCAGCCAACAACTAGCGGGAAGCGAGCAGTACTTC
CDR3 protein: CASSQQLAGSEQYF

CDR3 length: 15
V gene: TRBV19
J gene: TRBJ2-7
clone size: NA
D gene: TRBD1
CDR3 DNA: TGTGCCAGTATTGCGGGGCAGGGGGCTACCTACGAGCAGTACTTC
CDR3 protein: CASIAGQGATYEQYF

CDR3 length: 14
V gene: TRBV15
J gene: TRBJ1-2
clone size: NA
D gene: NA
CDR3 DNA: TGTGCCACCAGCAGAGATCTTCCCCCCTATGGCTACACCTTC
CDR3 protein: CATSRDLPPYGYTF

CDR3 length: 14
V gene: TRBV5-1
J gene: TRBJ1-2
clone size: few
D gene: NA
CDR3 DNA: TGCGCCAGCAGTCCGTCGACTGTTAACTATGGCTACACCTTC
CDR3 protein: CASSPSTVNYGYTF

CDR3 length: 15
V gene: TRBV19
J gene: TRBJ2-2
clone size: NA
D gene: TRBD1
CDR3 DNA: TGTGCCATACGGGACAGGGGGGATGTGACCGGGGAGCTGTTTTTT
CDR3 protein: CAIRDRGDVTGELFF

CDR3 length: 17
V gene: TRBV7-9
J gene: TRBJ2-2
clone size: NA
D gene: NA
CDR3 DNA: TGTGCCAGCAGCTTAAAACAAGGACTCCAGAACACCGGGGAGCTGTTTTTT
CDR3 protein: CASSLKQGLQNTGELFF

CDR3 length: 13
V gene: TRBV27
J gene: TRBJ1-2
clone size: NA
D gene: NA
CDR3 DNA: TGTGCCAGCAGTTTAGGCAGGGACTATGGCTACACCTTC
CDR3 protein: CASSLGRDYGYTF

CDR3 length: 15
V gene: TRBV18
J gene: TRBJ2-7
clone size: NA
D gene: NA
CDR3 DNA: TGTGCCAGCTCACCACCCCAGGGAAGGGAATACGAGCAGTACTTC
CDR3 protein: CASSPPQGREYEQYF

CDR3 length: 15
V gene: TRBV7-2
J gene: TRBJ2-2
clone size: NA
D gene: NA
CDR3 DNA: TGTGCCAGCAGCCCTACTGTAGACTTTGCCGGGGAGCTGTTTTTT
CDR3 protein: CASSPTVDFAGELFF

CDR3 length: 15
V gene: TRBV4-2
J gene: TRBJ1-1
clone size: NA
D gene: TRBD1
CDR3 DNA: TGTGCCAGCAGCCAAAGGACAGGGGGCGATACTGAAGCTTTCTTT
CDR3 protein: CASSQRTGGDTEAFF

CDR3 length: 16
V gene: TRBV4-1
J gene: TRBJ2-3
clone size: NA
D gene: TRBD2
CDR3 DNA: TGCGCCAGCAGCCACGGGACTAGCGGGACCACAGATACGCAGTATTTT
CDR3 protein: CASSHGTSGTTDTQYF

CDR3 length: 15
V gene: TRBV19
J gene: TRBJ2-7
clone size: NA
D gene: TRBD1
CDR3 DNA: TGTGCCAGTAGTTTTTCCGGGACAGGGTCGAGAGAGCAGTACTTC
CDR3 protein: CASSFSGTGSREQYF

CDR3 length: 14
V gene: TRBV9
J gene: TRBJ2-7
clone size: NA
D gene: NA
CDR3 DNA: TGTGCCAGCAGCCCGCTTGGACAATACTACGAGCAGTACTTC
CDR3 protein: CASSPLGQYYEQYF

CDR3 length: 14
V gene: TRBV3-1/TRBV3-2
J gene: TRBJ2-5
clone size: NA
D gene: TRBD1
CDR3 DNA: TGTGCCAGCAGCCAAGATAGGGGGCGAGAGACCCAGTACTTC
CDR3 protein: CASSQDRGRETQYF

CDR3 length: 18
V gene: TRBV19
J gene: TRBJ2-6
clone size: NA
D gene: NA
CDR3 DNA: TGTGCCAGTACCTCTAGAGGAGATAGTCCCACTGGGGCCAACGTCCTGACTTTC
CDR3 protein: CASTSRGDSPTGANVLTF

CDR3 length: 15
V gene: TRBV7-9
J gene: TRBJ2-3
clone size: NA
D gene: TRBD2
CDR3 DNA: TGTGCCAGCAGCCGACTAGCGGGAGAGGTAGATACGCAGTATTTT
CDR3 protein: CASSRLAGEVDTQYF

CDR3 length: 18
V gene: TRBV28
J gene: TRBJ2-1
clone size: NA
D gene: NA
CDR3 DNA: TGTGCCAGCAGTTTATTGACAGTGGCGGGGGCAGGTTACAATGAGCAGTTCTTC
CDR3 protein: CASSLLTVAGAGYNEQFF

CDR3 length: 17
V gene: TRBV11-2
J gene: TRBJ2-7
clone size: NA
D gene: TRBD2
CDR3 DNA: TGTGCCAGCAGCTTATACTCCGGGACTAGCGGGAGGGGCGAGCAGTACTTC
CDR3 protein: CASSLYSGTSGRGEQYF

CDR3 length: 14
V gene: TRBV7-8
J gene: TRBJ1-2
clone size: NA
D gene: NA
CDR3 DNA: TGTGCCAGCAGCTTAGAATCGGGGGTCTATGGCTACACCTTC
CDR3 protein: CASSLESGVYGYTF

CDR3 length: 13
V gene: TRBV29-1
J gene: TRBJ2-3
clone size: few
D gene: TRBD2
CDR3 DNA: TGCAGCGCTTGGGGAGGGCCTACAGATACGCAGTATTTT
CDR3 protein: CSAWGGPTDTQYF

CDR3 length: 15
V gene: TRBV28
J gene: TRBJ2-5
clone size: NA
D gene: NA
CDR3 DNA: TGTGCCAGCTCCTTATACGGGACACACCAAGAGACCCAGTACTTC
CDR3 protein: CASSLYGTHQETQYF

CDR3 length: 16
V gene: TRBV27
J gene: TRBJ1-2
clone size: NA
D gene: NA
CDR3 DNA: TGTGCCAGCAACCCTCGAGGCAACCCGTCCTTCTATGGCTACACCTTC
CDR3 protein: CASNPRGNPSFYGYTF

CDR3 length: 15
V gene: TRBV5-5
J gene: TRBJ2-7
clone size: NA
D gene: TRBD2
CDR3 DNA: TGTGCCAGCAGCTTTTCAGCGGGAGCTTCCTACGAGCAGTACTTC
CDR3 protein: CASSFSAGASYEQYF